These T cell receptor beta chains were read from a single sample in a study of shared clonotypes between healthy human individuals. Clones were read by immunoSEQ multiplex PCR, and TCRdb kept only the in-frame ones, dropping some. The data show approximately 2.5 million clones, approximately 93% seen once. Sequencing was done on a sample of naive CD4+ T cells from PBMCs. The receptors were gathered from a man younger than 35 in good health. Some clones in this sample may be carry-over from other donors' samples. Both conserved end residues are part of each CDR3. Fields, in order: V gene, J gene, clone size, D gene, CDR3 protein, CDR3 DNA. A D gene is named only where the DNA matches it firmly. Only some rows state a clone size, as once, few, many or a class for expanded clones.

>TRBV7-3|TRBJ2-3|NA|NA
CASSLNHADTQYF
TGTGCCAGCAGCTTAAATCATGCAGATACGCAGTATTTT
>TRBV5-1|TRBJ2-3|NA|NA
CASSGGPGTDTQYF
TGCGCCAGCTCAGGGGGGCCGGGCACAGATACGCAGTATTTT
>TRBV18|TRBJ2-1|NA|NA
CASFSIGTPSYNEQFF
TGTGCCAGCTTTTCCATAGGGACCCCCTCCTACAATGAGCAGTTCTTC
>TRBV19|TRBJ1-2|NA|NA
CASSEGTGYGYTF
TGTGCCAGTAGCGAGGGGACTGGCTATGGCTACACCTTC
>TRBV25-1|TRBJ2-5|NA|TRBD2
CASSVGRVGETQYF
TGTGCCAGCAGTGTAGGGAGGGTCGGGGAGACCCAGTACTTC
>TRBV5-1|TRBJ2-1|NA|TRBD2
CASSFSGSNGEQFF
TGCGCCAGCAGCTTTAGCGGGAGTAATGGTGAGCAGTTCTTC
>TRBV14|TRBJ1-2|NA|TRBD1
CASSQVGQQGARGYTF
TGTGCCAGCAGCCAAGTCGGGCAACAGGGGGCCAGGGGCTACACCTTC
>TRBV4-3|TRBJ2-3|NA|TRBD2
CASSQGLAATDTQYF
TGCGCCAGCAGCCAGGGACTAGCGGCCACAGATACGCAGTATTTT
>TRBV5-1|TRBJ1-2|NA|NA
CASSLGNTGGVGYTF
TGCGCCAGCAGCTTGGGAAATACCGGGGGAGTGGGCTACACCTTC
>TRBV2|TRBJ2-7|NA|NA
CASKSGLGGEQYF
TGTGCCAGCAAGAGCGGACTGGGGGGCGAGCAGTACTTC
>TRBV6-4|TRBJ2-7|NA|TRBD2
CASSDALYPGLAGGPQTYEQYF
TGTGCCAGCAGTGACGCCCTTTACCCGGGACTAGCGGGAGGGCCTCAAACCTACGAGCAGTACTTC
>TRBV5-1|TRBJ2-3|NA|NA
CASSSSGQTSTDTQYF
TGCGCCAGCAGCTCCTCCGGACAGACTAGCACAGATACGCAGTATTTT
>TRBV2|TRBJ1-1|NA|NA
CASSGAGNTEAFF
TGTGCCAGCAGTGGGGCAGGGAACACTGAAGCTTTCTTT
>TRBV19|TRBJ1-5|few|TRBD1
CASSMWDREGQPQHF
TGTGCCAGTAGTATGTGGGACAGGGAAGGTCAGCCCCAGCATTTT
>TRBV7-3|TRBJ2-1|NA|TRBD2
CASSLMGTRDSYNEQFF
TGTGCCAGCAGCTTAATGGGGACTAGGGATTCCTACAATGAGCAGTTCTTC
>TRBV27|TRBJ2-5|NA|TRBD1
CASSLRGDRGQETQYF
TGTGCCAGCAGTTTAAGGGGCGACAGGGGGCAAGAGACCCAGTACTTC
>TRBV29-1|TRBJ1-4|NA|NA
CSVGRGTNEKLFF
TGCAGCGTTGGACGTGGAACTAATGAAAAACTGTTTTTT
>TRBV27|TRBJ1-4|NA|NA
CASSPANNEKLFF
TGTGCCAGCAGTCCCGCGAATAATGAAAAACTGTTTTTT
>TRBV27|TRBJ2-1|NA|NA
CASSLFTGAGANEQFF
TGTGCCAGCAGTTTATTCACCGGGGCAGGGGCCAATGAGCAGTTCTTC
>TRBV30|TRBJ2-6|NA|NA
CAWSMLTGRSSGANVLTF
TGTGCCTGGAGTATGTTAACGGGACGAAGCTCTGGGGCCAACGTCCTGACTTTC
>TRBV11-2|TRBJ2-1|NA|NA
CASSLLAPYNEQFF
TGTGCCAGCAGCTTATTAGCTCCCTACAATGAGCAGTTCTTC
>TRBV5-1|TRBJ2-1|once|TRBD2
CASSLPLAGGNEQFF
TGCGCCAGCAGCTTGCCACTAGCGGGAGGCAATGAGCAGTTCTTC
>TRBV30|TRBJ1-1|NA|NA
CAWTRGDTEAFF
TGTGCCTGGACTAGGGGCGACACTGAAGCTTTCTTT
>TRBV7-9|TRBJ1-4|NA|NA
CASSYQAATNEKLFF
TGTGCCAGCAGCTACCAGGCTGCAACTAATGAAAAACTGTTTTTT
>TRBV7-9|TRBJ2-7|NA|NA
CASTPARDSYEQYF
TGTGCCAGCACTCCGGCACGGGACTCCTACGAGCAGTACTTC
>TRBV7-6|TRBJ2-5|NA|NA
CASSLGGRETQYF
TGTGCCAGCAGCTTAGGAGGGCGGGAGACCCAGTACTTC
>TRBV28|TRBJ2-2|NA|NA
CASSFPRQILTGELFF
TGTGCCAGCAGTTTTCCCCGGCAGATCCTCACCGGGGAGCTGTTTTTT
>TRBV7-2|TRBJ2-3|NA|TRBD1
CASSPRTGRTDTQYF
TGTGCCAGCAGCCCCCGGACAGGACGCACAGATACGCAGTATTTT
>TRBV12-2|TRBJ2-2|NA|NA
CASRAEVSGELFF
TGTGCAAGTCGCGCAGAGGTTTCCGGGGAGCTGTTTTTT
>TRBV10-3|TRBJ1-2|NA|TRBD1
CAISANRQGNGYTF
TGTGCCATCAGTGCAAACAGACAGGGGAATGGCTACACCTTC
>TRBV4-1|TRBJ2-7|NA|TRBD1
CASSQGMDRAHEQYF
TGCGCCAGCAGCCAAGGCATGGACAGGGCTCACGAGCAGTACTTC
>TRBV2|TRBJ2-7|NA|NA
CASTLAYEQYF
TGTGCCAGCACCCTAGCCTACGAGCAGTACTTC
>TRBV6-6|TRBJ2-3|NA|NA
CASSGLDSTDTQYF
TGTGCCAGCAGTGGGTTGGATAGCACAGATACGCAGTATTTT
>TRBV28|TRBJ1-3|NA|NA
CASRAKSRNTIYF
TGTGCCAGCAGGGCTAAATCAAGAAACACCATATATTTT
>TRBV12-5|TRBJ1-5|NA|TRBD1
CASASGQSNQPQHF
TGTGCTAGTGCCTCGGGACAGAGCAATCAGCCCCAGCATTTT
>TRBV28|TRBJ1-4|NA|NA
CASIRGVRTNEKLFF
TGTGCCAGCATAAGGGGGGTTAGAACTAATGAAAAACTGTTTTTT
>TRBV6-5|TRBJ2-7|NA|NA
CASSPYKGSSYEQYF
TGTGCCAGCAGTCCTTACAAAGGGAGCTCCTACGAGCAGTACTTC